The rows below give T cell receptor beta chains drawn from one sample of a study of CD8 T cells in ankylosing spondylitis. TCRdb reprocessed the 5' RACE reads with MiXCR, giving one entry per CDR3 protein. The table shows about 390,000 distinct CDR3 sequences, with around 24% occurring only once. Source material: blood, either unsorted or a sorted T cell fraction (not recorded which). The source is a male donor with ankylosing spondylitis. The CDR3 runs from the conserved cysteine through the conserved F or W. Fields, in order: J gene, D gene, V gene, clone size, CDR3 protein, CDR3 DNA. A D gene is named only where the DNA matches it firmly. Size is stated for part of the rows, as once, few or many counts, or as a class when the clone is expanded.

TRBJ2-7 TRBD2 TRBV11-2 - CASSRPGLAGGPSYEQYF TGTGCCAGCAGCCGCCCGGGACTAGCGGGAGGGCCTTCCTACGAGCAGTACTTC
TRBJ2-3 TRBD1 TRBV18 - CASSPRRGQATDTQYF TGTGCCAGCTCACCACGGCGGGGACAGGCCACAGATACGCAGTATTTT
TRBJ1-1 TRBD1 TRBV12-3/TRBV12-4 - CASSKQGEVTEAFF TGTGCCAGCAGTAAACAGGGGGAGGTCACTGAAGCTTTCTTT
TRBJ2-5 TRBD2 TRBV20-1 - CSALAVETQYF TGCAGTGCGCTAGCGGTGGAGACCCAGTACTTC
TRBJ1-1 - TRBV11-1 once CASSSGPLAFF TGTGCCAGCAGCTCCGGACCATTAGCTTTCTTT
TRBJ2-2 - TRBV7-2 few CASSSLSTGELFF TGTGCCAGCAGCTCATTATCGACCGGGGAGCTGTTTTTT
TRBJ1-1 TRBD1 TRBV5-5 - CASSLPAGTANTEAFF TGTGCCAGCAGCCTCCCTGCCGGGACAGCGAACACTGAAGCTTTCTTT
TRBJ2-6 - TRBV25-1 few CASSEYQGYSGANVLTF TGTGCCAGCAGTGAATATCAAGGATACTCTGGGGCCAACGTCCTGACTTTC
TRBJ2-7 - TRBV4-3 few CASSQGGVHEQYF TGCGCCAGCAGCCAAGGTGGGGTCCACGAGCAGTACTTC
TRBJ2-7 - TRBV10-3 few CAISAGTPAVREQYF TGTGCCATCAGTGCTGGGACACCCGCGGTTCGCGAGCAGTACTTC
TRBJ1-1 - TRBV7-9 few CASSLVVALNTEAFF TGTGCCAGCAGCTTAGTGGTGGCCTTGAACACTGAAGCTTTCTTT
TRBJ2-5 - TRBV20-1 many CSARGDSGQETQYF TGCAGTGCCAGGGGGGACAGCGGACAAGAGACCCAGTACTTC
TRBJ1-3 - TRBV7-2 - CASTTMLGEGNTIYF TGTGCCAGCACCACGATGCTAGGCGAAGGAAACACCATATATTTT
TRBJ2-5 - TRBV7-8 many CASSLLGAETQYF TGTGCCAGCAGCTTATTGGGGGCAGAGACCCAGTACTTC
TRBJ2-3 - TRBV10-3 few CAISEPDTQYF TGTGCCATCAGTGAACCAGATACGCAGTATTTT
TRBJ2-1 - TRBV7-3 - CASSPIGRVSSDEQFF TGTGCCAGCAGCCCCATAGGAAGGGTGTCATCCGATGAGCAGTTCTTC
TRBJ1-1 TRBD1 TRBV20-1 - CSARQIPGQLNTEAFF TGCAGTGCTAGACAGATTCCGGGACAGCTGAACACTGAAGCTTTCTTT
TRBJ2-1 TRBD2 TRBV4-3 few CASSRGLASEQFF TGCGCCAGCAGCCGCGGACTAGCGAGTGAGCAGTTCTTC
TRBJ2-1 TRBD2 TRBV29-1 few CSVEEGRWRLAGGQDEQFF TGCAGCGTTGAAGAAGGGCGCTGGCGACTAGCGGGAGGGCAAGATGAGCAGTTCTTC
TRBJ2-7 TRBD2 TRBV29-1 few CSVTPSGSYHEQYF TGCAGCGTAACCCCTAGCGGGAGTTACCACGAGCAGTACTTC
TRBJ1-4 - TRBV7-8 few CASSSPMPGKLFF TGTGCCAGCAGCTCTCCTATGCCTGGAAAACTGTTTTTT
TRBJ1-3 - TRBV12-3/TRBV12-4 few CASSLQGSGSGNTIYF TGTGCCAGCAGTTTACAGGGTTCAGGTTCTGGAAACACCATATATTTT
TRBJ2-7 TRBD1 TRBV24-1 few CATSDLAGTESYEQYF TGTGCCACCAGTGATTTAGCCGGGACAGAATCCTACGAGCAGTACTTC
TRBJ1-5 TRBD1 TRBV4-2 - CASSQRDGTGNQPQHF TGTGCCAGCAGCCAGAGAGACGGGACAGGTAATCAGCCCCAGCATTTT
TRBJ2-3 TRBD1 TRBV18 - CASSPRDSPDSSTDTQYF TGTGCCAGCTCCCCACGGGACAGCCCGGATTCTAGCACAGATACGCAGTATTTT
TRBJ2-1 TRBD2 TRBV12-3/TRBV12-4 - CASSLLAGGPEQFF TGTGCCAGCAGTTTACTAGCGGGAGGACCCGAGCAGTTCTTC
TRBJ1-1 - TRBV12-3/TRBV12-4 - CASRSDTLEAFF TGTGCCAGCAGATCCGACACCCTCGAAGCTTTCTTT
TRBJ2-7 - TRBV4-2 - CASSQDSDRILYEQYF TGTGCCAGCAGCCAAGACTCTGACAGGATACTCTACGAGCAGTACTTC
TRBJ2-1 TRBD1 TRBV10-3 few CAISESVRDRDWF TGTGCCATCAGTGAGTCTGTCCGGGACAGGGATTGGTTC
TRBJ2-1 - TRBV27 few CASTPLNSYNEQFF TGTGCCAGCACCCCCCTAAACTCCTACAATGAGCAGTTCTTC
TRBJ2-2 TRBD1 TRBV12-3/TRBV12-4 few CASRRTGRSGELFF TGTGCCAGCAGGAGGACAGGAAGATCCGGGGAGCTGTTTTTT
TRBJ1-2 - TRBV12-3/TRBV12-4 few CASSRVWDGYTF TGTGCCAGCTCCAGGGTCTGGGATGGCTACACCTTC
TRBJ2-2 - TRBV6-1 - CASRPTGTKNTGELFF TGTGCCAGCAGACCGACAGGGACTAAGAACACCGGGGAGCTGTTTTTT
TRBJ2-2 - TRBV7-2 - CASSPRWGSGELFF TGTGCCAGCAGCCCCCGGTGGGGGTCCGGGGAGCTGTTTTTT
TRBJ2-1 TRBD1 TRBV7-9 few CASSGGTGESYNEQFF TGTGCCAGCAGCGGCGGGACAGGGGAATCCTACAATGAGCAGTTCTTC
TRBJ2-7 - TRBV5-1 few CASSLVVGAYEQYF TGCGCCAGCAGCTTGGTAGTGGGGGCCTACGAGCAGTACTTC
TRBJ2-7 TRBD2 TRBV29-1 many CSVTTSGPYEQYF TGCAGCGTCACGACTAGCGGACCCTACGAGCAGTACTTC
TRBJ2-7 - TRBV6-2/TRBV6-3 - CASSYFWGSSYEQYF TGTGCCAGCAGTTACTTCTGGGGGAGCTCCTACGAGCAGTACTTC
TRBJ1-2 TRBD1 TRBV28 few CASRTGTVLLNYGYTF TGTGCCAGCAGAACCGGGACAGTGCTCCTTAACTATGGCTACACCTTC
TRBJ2-2 - TRBV5-5 - CASSSGTWELFF TGTGCCAGCAGCTCGGGGACCTGGGAGCTGTTTTTT
TRBJ2-7 TRBD1 TRBV5-1 - CASSSGTGASFELEQYF TGCGCCAGCAGCTCCGGGACAGGGGCGAGCTTCGAGCTCGAGCAGTACTTC
TRBJ1-5 - TRBV5-1 - CASSLAWGQGQPQHF TGCGCCAGCAGCTTGGCGTGGGGGCAGGGACAGCCCCAGCATTTT
TRBJ1-2 - TRBV6-5 few CASSSLETGSYGYTF TGTGCCAGCAGTTCCCTTGAGACAGGTTCTTATGGCTACACCTTC
TRBJ2-3 TRBD2 TRBV5-6 few CASSYVRAGGPLDTQYF TGTGCCAGCAGCTACGTTCGAGCGGGAGGGCCATTAGATACGCAGTATTTT
TRBJ2-5 - TRBV29-1 few CSALHPRGETQYF TGCAGCGCCCTACACCCACGGGGGGAGACCCAGTACTTC
TRBJ2-7 - TRBV20-1 - CSARAGGGPYEQYF TGCAGTGCCAGGGCAGGCGGGGGCCCCTACGAGCAGTACTTC
TRBJ2-1 - TRBV29-1 - CSASDSSYNEQFF TGCAGCGCTTCGGACAGTTCCTACAATGAGCAGTTCTTC
TRBJ2-7 - TRBV29-1 few CSVEGIGEQYF TGCAGCGTTGAAGGGATAGGCGAGCAGTACTTC
TRBJ2-1 - TRBV20-1 once CSAESSYNEQFF TGCAGTGCAGAGAGCTCCTACAATGAGCAGTTCTTC
TRBJ1-1 TRBD1 TRBV11-2 - CASSPFPDRGGTEAFF TGTGCCAGCAGCCCCTTCCCTGACAGGGGGGGCACTGAAGCTTTCTTT
TRBJ1-1 - TRBV3-1 few CASSQTNSRTGEAFF TGTGCCAGCAGCCAAACAAACAGCCGTACGGGCGAAGCTTTCTTT
TRBJ2-3 - TRBV7-3 - CASSQLVGDTQYF TGTGCCAGCAGCCAACTTGTGGGGGATACGCAGTATTTT
TRBJ2-2 TRBD2 TRBV9 few CASSPRTSGRAVGELFF TGTGCCAGCAGCCCTAGGACTAGCGGGAGGGCCGTCGGGGAGCTGTTTTTT
TRBJ2-2 - TRBV2 - CASSELKGDAGELFF TGTGCCAGCAGTGAACTGAAGGGTGATGCCGGGGAGCTGTTTTTT
TRBJ2-1 TRBD2 TRBV5-4 few CATRKSLAGGEDEQFF TGTGCCACCCGGAAGTCCCTAGCGGGAGGAGAAGATGAGCAGTTCTTC
TRBJ2-2 - TRBV12-3/TRBV12-4 - CASSSSAGELFF TGTGCCAGCAGTTCTTCTGCCGGGGAGCTGTTTTTT
TRBJ1-1 - TRBV6-1 - CASSAVPNTEAFF TGTGCCAGCAGTGCGGTGCCGAACACTGAAGCTTTCTTT
TRBJ1-5 TRBD1 TRBV6-2/TRBV6-3 - CASTTGSTPQHF TGTGCCAGCACGACAGGGAGTACGCCCCAGCATTTT